This T cell receptor beta chain was identified during a study of control samples from healthy donors and cancer patients. Germline CDR1 GTSNPN, CDR2 SVGIG (reference sequence). The CDR3 runs to 15 residues. The germline V and J ends were trimmed by 8 bases and 1 base, with 21 bases remaining between them. Method: immunoSEQ multiplex PCR; TCRdb's copy keeps in-frame clones and lacks some. Found here are about 120,000 clones, 90% to 95% of them singletons; the top ten hold about 1.5%. V gene TRBV30 combines with J gene TRBJ2-7; D is undetermined. The clonotype originates from a man between 45 and 60 years old with head and neck cancer. The sequenced sample was PBMCs. The CDR3 is CADSPGGEESYEQYF. The CDR3 DNA follows: TGTGCCGACTCGCCTGGCGGCGAAGAATCCTACGAGCAGTACTTC.